This TCR beta chain was sequenced in a study of human T cells and chemical hapten exposure. General study results and limits: Counts of TCRs above 1 in 1000 frequency stayed unchanged with DPC sensitization.

In its sample, this clonotype was seen a few times. No antigen is known for it. The library attached unique molecular identifiers to individual cDNA molecules. TCRdb re-analysed the RACE reads in MiXCR, keeping a single row per CDR3 protein. The sample has roughly 51,000 distinct CDR3 sequences; 9.9% are singletons. Sample time point: pre-sensitization, week 0. As to treatment: therapeutic diphenylcyclopropenone sensitization with weekly scalp DPC. Before extraction, the whole blood was not fractionated, and total RNA was taken from it. The V gene's germline CDR1 is LNHDA and CDR2 SQIVND (reference sequence). The ends were cut back, 4 bases at V and 4 bases at J, with 14 bases in the middle. The CDR3 has 15 amino acids.

Material: whole blood, obtained in connection with sensitization to the hapten diphenylcyclopropenone (DPC). The rearrangement links TRBV19 to TRBJ2-1; TRBD2 might be the D (5 bases). The clonotype was recovered from a man aged 40-49 years with alopecia areata. Some clones in this sample may be carry-over from other donors' samples. The DNA for the CDR3 is TGTGCCAGTAGTAGGATGGCACTAGGATACAATGAGCAGTTCTTC. Translating it yields CASSRMALGYNEQFF.